This TCR beta chain was retrieved from a study of blood T cell repertoires in COVID-19. As for the study in general: The United States, Italy and Spain supplied acute and convalescent COVID-19 samples. From T cells, B-cell-depleted T cells, or PBMCs came the material, which was cDNA or gDNA.

With 1 base clipped from V and 3 bases from J, the junction kept 5 bases outside the gene matches. Germline assignment: CDR1 LGHNA and CDR2 YNFKEQ. The length of the CDR3 is 15 residues. Produced via immunoSEQ multiplex PCR; TCRdb's table is partial and in-frame only. The profile shows over 15,000 clones, 88% of them singletons. The clonotype comes from a human donor in a cohort sampled during active COVID-19. Sequenced input: peripheral blood. The genes are TRBV4-2 and TRBJ2-7, with 8 bases matching TRBD2. In DNA form, the CDR3 reads TGTGCCAGCAGCCAAGTGGGGCGGGGGGTCTACGAGCAGTACTTC. This gives the protein CASSQVGRGVYEQYF.